The T cell receptor beta chain described here comes from a study of blood T cells in healthy people across ages. Findings and limits, study-wide: A strong correlation between TCR beta diversity and naive T cell percentage was seen.

About this clonotype itself: Its antigen is still unknown.

Together with a sample-barcoded 5' primer, a J-beta primer mix was included in a second PCR lasting about 7 to 12 cycles. One entry per CDR3 protein, called by TCRdb with MiXCR from the 5' RACE reads. The top ten clones hold roughly 23% of a sample with some 1,800,000 distinct CDR3 sequences, roughly 43% of them seen once. This clonotype was sampled from a human donor in good health. Sequenced material: blood.

The CDR3 DNA reads as TGTGCCAGCAGCACCGACAGGGAGAGCTCCTACGAGCAGTACTTC. It specifies CASSTDRESSYEQYF. The gene calls are TRBV7-9 and TRBJ2-7; 7 nucleotides match TRBD1. The CDR3 runs to 15 residues. Trimming cost V 5 bases and J 0 bases; bases outside gene matches: 7. Germline V lookup: CDR1 SEHNR, CDR2 FQNEAQ (reference sequence).